This is a list of T cell receptor beta chains from one sample in a study of CD8+ T cells in alopecia areata. Assay: immunoSEQ multiplex PCR; the TCRdb copy retains only in-frame clones and omits some. The table has about 200,000 clones, about two fifths seen once. The sequencing here drew on CD4+ T cells sorted from blood, taken at approximately week 30, from a patient treated with tofacitinib. The receptors were gathered from a human donor with alopecia areata. The CDR3 runs from the conserved cysteine through the conserved F or W. D genes are given only for firm matches. Clone size is stated in some rows and not others, as once, few, many or a class when expanded.

D gene,J gene,clone size,V gene,CDR3 protein,CDR3 DNA
.,TRBJ1-2,few,TRBV5-1,CASSPRTPRDYGYTF,TGCGCCAGCAGCCCTAGAACTCCACGGGACTATGGCTACACCTTC
TRBD1,TRBJ2-1,.,TRBV7-3,CASSSWTGTDEQFF,TGTGCCAGCAGCTCCTGGACAGGGACGGATGAGCAGTTCTTC
.,TRBJ2-7,.,TRBV10-3,CATNSYGQSEQYF,TGTGCCACCAACTCGTATGGACAGAGCGAGCAGTACTTC
TRBD1,TRBJ2-6,.,TRBV19,CASSRGQAGSGANVLTF,TGTGCCAGTAGCCGGGGACAGGCTGGCTCTGGGGCCAACGTCCTGACTTTC
.,TRBJ1-1,.,TRBV6-5,CASSYSGLMNTEAFF,TGTGCCAGCAGTTACTCAGGCCTAATGAACACTGAAGCTTTCTTT
.,TRBJ1-2,.,TRBV6-6,CASSYSEGWYGYTF,TGTGCCAGCAGTTACTCAGAAGGGTGGTATGGCTACACCTTC
.,TRBJ1-1,few,TRBV4-1,CASRRDTEAFF,TGCGCCAGCAGACGAGACACTGAAGCTTTCTTT
.,TRBJ1-1,many,TRBV19,CASIDRLNTEAFF,TGTGCCAGCATAGACAGATTGAACACTGAAGCTTTCTTT
.,TRBJ2-2,many,TRBV2,CASRGVLNTGELFF,TGTGCCAGCCGCGGAGTCCTCAACACCGGGGAGCTGTTTTTT
.,TRBJ2-4,.,TRBV9,CASSVVGSEFDIQYF,TGTGCCAGCAGCGTAGTAGGGAGTGAGTTCGACATTCAGTACTTC
.,TRBJ1-2,.,TRBV7-9,CASSSVNPRDYGYTF,TGTGCCAGCAGCTCCGTGAACCCCCGGGACTATGGCTACACCTTC
.,TRBJ2-7,.,TRBV13,CASSLDGNSYEQYF,TGTGCCAGCAGCTTAGACGGCAACTCCTACGAGCAGTACTTC
.,TRBJ2-1,.,TRBV6-5,CASSYSGVPGNEQFF,TGTGCCAGCAGTTACTCGGGGGTCCCGGGGAATGAGCAGTTCTTC
TRBD1,TRBJ2-2,.,TRBV2,CASSGQGAGELFF,TGTGCCAGCAGTGGACAGGGGGCCGGGGAGCTGTTTTTT
.,TRBJ2-7,few,TRBV29-1,CSVGGSSYEQYF,TGCAGCGTTGGCGGCAGCTCCTACGAGCAGTACTTC
TRBD1,TRBJ1-2,.,TRBV5-1,CASSLGGQPNYGYTF,TGCGCCAGCAGCTTGGGGGGACAGCCGAACTATGGCTACACCTTC
TRBD1,TRBJ2-7,.,TRBV4-1,CASSRSRDRGYEQYF,TGCGCCAGTTCTCGTTCCAGGGACAGGGGTTACGAGCAGTACTTC
TRBD1,TRBJ2-3,.,TRBV18,CASSPGTGRDTQYF,TGTGCCAGCTCACCCGGGACAGGGAGGGATACGCAGTATTTT
TRBD1,TRBJ2-3,.,TRBV19,CASSKTGGNTQYF,TGTGCCAGTAGTAAGACAGGGGGAAATACGCAGTATTTT
.,TRBJ1-2,.,TRBV30,CAWSAPLRSSNTF,TGTGCCTGGAGTGCGCCCCTACGCAGCTCGAACACCTTC
TRBD1,TRBJ2-5,many,TRBV23-1,CASSQNSALGTGGGETQYF,TGCGCCAGCAGTCAAAATTCTGCCCTGGGGACAGGGGGCGGAGAGACCCAGTACTTC
.,TRBJ2-1,.,TRBV30,CAWRQANAYNEQFF,TGTGCCTGGAGACAGGCAAATGCCTACAATGAGCAGTTCTTC
.,TRBJ1-1,.,TRBV6-5,CASSLGVLTTQAFF,TGTGCCAGCAGTTTGGGGGTCTTAACGACCCAAGCTTTCTTT
.,TRBJ1-2,many,TRBV29-1,CSVRLSRDYGYTF,TGCAGCGTCCGTCTGAGCAGGGACTATGGCTACACCTTC
.,TRBJ1-1,.,TRBV2,CASSVAGRGTEAFF,TGTGCCAGCAGTGTCGCAGGGAGGGGAACTGAAGCTTTCTTT
.,TRBJ2-3,.,TRBV28,CASIRWPLQGRGTDTQYF,TGTGCCAGCATAAGGTGGCCCCTACAGGGAAGAGGCACAGATACGCAGTATTTT
TRBD1,TRBJ1-2,few,TRBV29-1,CSVGGQGNYGYTF,TGCAGCGTCGGTGGACAGGGGAACTATGGCTACACCTTC
TRBD1,TRBJ1-1,.,TRBV25-1,CASSGPGGGTEAFF,TGTGCCAGCAGTGGTCCAGGGGGGGGTACTGAAGCTTTCTTT
.,TRBJ2-1,.,TRBV11-2,CASSFLRSSYNEQFF,TGTGCCAGCAGCTTCTTGCGGAGCTCCTACAATGAGCAGTTCTTC
.,TRBJ1-1,.,TRBV27,CASSLTDRNTEAFF,TGTGCCAGCAGTTTGACCGACAGGAACACTGAAGCTTTCTTT
.,TRBJ2-1,.,TRBV6-5,CASSYSRGIGSGEQFF,TGTGCCAGCAGTTACTCTAGAGGGATCGGATCGGGGGAGCAGTTCTTC
TRBD1,TRBJ2-5,.,TRBV7-3,CASSLAGGETQYF,TGTGCCAGCAGCTTGGCAGGGGGAGAGACCCAGTACTTC
.,TRBJ1-3,few,TRBV2,CASSPQGNTIYF,TGTGCCAGCAGTCCCCAGGGAAACACCATATATTTT
.,TRBJ1-1,once,TRBV5-1,CASSLSDTEAFF,TGCGCCAGCAGCTTGTCTGACACTGAAGCTTTCTTT
TRBD1,TRBJ1-2,.,TRBV5-1,CASSSMDRGPLGYGYTF,TGCGCCAGCAGCTCGATGGACAGGGGTCCCCTAGGCTATGGCTACACCTTC
TRBD2,TRBJ2-1,.,TRBV7-8,CASSPSGTISYNEQFF,TGTGCCAGCAGCCCTAGCGGAACAATCTCCTACAATGAGCAGTTCTTC
TRBD1,TRBJ1-1,.,TRBV29-1,CSGRQGLNTEAFF,TGCAGCGGGCGACAGGGGTTGAACACTGAAGCTTTCTTT
.,TRBJ1-2,.,TRBV6-5,CASSYSTTGNDYGYTF,TGTGCCAGCAGTTACTCGACAACAGGGAACGACTATGGCTACACCTTC
.,TRBJ2-1,.,TRBV5-4,CASSLAVGGFYNEQFF,TGTGCCAGCAGCTTGGCCGTTGGGGGTTTCTACAATGAGCAGTTCTTC
.,TRBJ2-5,.,TRBV27,CASSNHGHETQYF,TGTGCCAGCAGTAATCACGGACATGAGACCCAGTACTTC
TRBD1,TRBJ1-3,.,TRBV15,CATSRVQGAFGNTIYF,TGTGCCACCAGCAGAGTGCAGGGGGCATTTGGAAACACCATATATTTT
.,TRBJ1-6,few,TRBV5-1,CASSAGGFQNSPLHF,TGCGCCAGCAGCGCCGGGGGGTTTCAAAATTCACCCCTCCACTTT
.,TRBJ1-4,.,TRBV30,CAWSNFRQANEKLFF,TGTGCCTGGAGTAACTTCCGGCAGGCTAATGAAAAACTGTTTTTT
TRBD1,TRBJ1-1,few,TRBV4-2,CASSPPPGPRLWGQGDTEAFF,TGTGCCAGCAGCCCTCCTCCAGGCCCTAGGTTATGGGGACAGGGGGACACTGAAGCTTTCTTT
.,TRBJ1-4,few,TRBV4-1,CASSQVVGEKLFF,TGCGCCAGCAGCCAAGTCGTGGGGGAAAAACTGTTTTTT
.,TRBJ1-3,.,TRBV4-1,CASSQDSDGSFGNTIYF,TGCGCCAGCAGCCAAGACTCGGACGGATCGTTTGGAAACACCATATATTTT